This T cell receptor (beta chain) stems from a study of post-analysis software for immune sequencing data (dated by TCRdb to between 2014 and 2017). Describing the broader study: Disease courses on record covered relapsing-remitting, secondary progressive and progressive-relapsing multiple sclerosis, though some patients had no subtype annotation. Patient repertoires were compared against ten to twelve previously published healthy control repertoires from donors aged roughly 6 to 26 years. A subset of samples was prepared in parallel using single-end sample barcoding, then pooled and co-amplified after Illumina adapter ligation. The full study reports these points: Significantly lower normalized Chao1 diversity was found in multiple sclerosis patients than in controls, suggesting substantial peripheral T-cell clonal expansion. Strong co-clustering of samples prepared in the same batch was shown by direct clustering with F measure, prompting a batch-effect correction. The control group was slightly older than the multiple sclerosis patient group. Significantly higher frequencies in patients than in controls were found for roughly 5 TRBV segments, including TRBV5-6, TRBV5-1 and TRBV20-1.

To demonstrate the VDJtools post-analysis software, TCR beta repertoires were profiled from the peripheral blood of about a dozen young patients with multiple sclerosis. The patients with multiple sclerosis were children and adolescents between about 6 and 17 years of age. The library was made by PCR. TCRdb records Illumina HiSeq 2500 as the sequencer. To reduce PCR and sequencing biases, unique molecular identifiers were incorporated into the TCR beta cDNA libraries. Per 1 to 10 million input T cells, around 500,000 cDNA molecules were obtained, such that each molecule approximated one T cell. Patient libraries were prepared and sequenced with the same protocol used for the earlier healthy control dataset. Within a given batch, samples were prepared together, multiplexed and sequenced on the same HiSeq lane. For the original study's pipeline: Raw barcoded reads were processed with MIGEC, discarding single-read molecular identifier groups before consensus assembly and CDR3 extraction. VDJtools was used for post-analysis of the clonotype tables, and diversity was normalized by down-sampling every dataset to the size of the smallest sample. In repertoire overlap clustering, CDR3 amino acid sequences, but not nucleotide sequences, were matched to correct batch-related cross-sample contamination. TCRdb passed the public sequencing reads through fastp at Q25 and MiXCR, retaining productive beta sequences. For every CDR3 protein sequence, its rows merge into one entry that carries the most common genes and DNA. The V and J calls shown here were made by TCRdb, not taken from the authors' results. The sample includes 150,000 to 200,000 distinct CDR3 sequences, with approximately 30% observed a single time. Roughly 1.6% of the sample is in the top ten clones.

V loses 5 bases of germline sequence and J loses 5 bases, and the interval between the two ends is 23 bases. From cysteine to phenylalanine, the CDR3 is 17 amino acids long. Of the read, only the CDR3 DNA is kept; its 51 bases are in frame from base 1. Ten or more counts support this clonotype. The antigen it recognizes is unknown. Base qualities are not recorded, but no much larger clone differs from it by a single base. The rearrangement combines TRBV12-3 or TRBV12-4 with TRBJ2-3; a tentative D match to TRBD1 spans 6 bases. Source material: blood. This sequence originates from a girl between 10 and 17 years old with multiple sclerosis. The CDR3 region reads CASSPNPGTLAQDTQYF. The base sequence is TGTGCCAGCAGTCCCAACCCCGGGACACTCGCTCAAGATACGCAGTATTTT.